This T cell receptor beta chain was recorded in a study of blood T cell repertoires in COVID-19. Study overall: Donors in the United States, Italy and Spain gave samples during acute or convalescent COVID-19. From T cells, B-cell-depleted T cells, or PBMCs came the material, which was cDNA or gDNA.

Original methodology: Estimation of nucleated cell counts was performed using reference gene primer amplification. TCRdb's copy holds only in-frame clones and misses some; the assay was immunoSEQ multiplex PCR. D and trimming were read from the DNA, whereas the V and J calls and clone size are those reported in that table. Among around 250,000 clones listed, about four fifths were seen once. The germline CDR1 and CDR2 sequences are MGHDK and SYGVNS. The CDR3 contains 13 residues. V lost 3 bases and J 2 bases, leaving 7 bases between the germline ends. This chain connects TRBV25-1 to TRBJ2-5; D gene unclear. The sequenced sample consisted of peripheral blood. The source of this sequence is a man aged 25-40 years who had recovered from COVID-19. CDR3: CASSDGRQETQYF. DNA of the CDR3: TGTGCCAGCAGTGATGGCAGGCAAGAGACCCAGTACTTC.